A selection of T cell receptor beta chains follows, all from one sample in a study of T cell changes during pregnancy in multiple sclerosis. Data came from immunoSEQ multiplex PCR; TCRdb stores just in-frame clones and leaves some out. The sample lists 36,000 or so clones; 89% were seen once. The sequences come from CD8+ T cells from peripheral blood mononuclear cells, collected in the third trimester of pregnancy. The receptors were sampled from a female donor with multiple sclerosis, enrolled in a pregnancy study. Each CDR3 is given with its conserved first and last residue. Each record gives: J gene, V gene, D gene, clone size, CDR3 DNA, CDR3 protein. D genes are given only for firm matches. Size is omitted from some rows. Given values are once, few, many or a class for expanded clones.

j_gene: TRBJ2-4; v_gene: TRBV10-1; d_gene: NA; abundance: NA; CDR3nt: TGCGCCAGCAGTGAGTCGGTGGCGGGGATAGCCAAAAACATTCAGTACTTC; CDR3aa: CASSESVAGIAKNIQYF
j_gene: TRBJ2-7; v_gene: TRBV7-9; d_gene: NA; abundance: NA; CDR3nt: TGTGCCAGCAGTGGGACTTTCGAGCAGTACTTC; CDR3aa: CASSGTFEQYF
j_gene: TRBJ1-1; v_gene: TRBV30; d_gene: NA; abundance: NA; CDR3nt: TGTGCGTCAGTTGGGGGGGAGAACACTGAAGCTTTCTTT; CDR3aa: CASVGGENTEAFF
j_gene: TRBJ1-6; v_gene: TRBV4-1; d_gene: TRBD1; abundance: once; CDR3nt: TGCGCCAGCAGCCAAGATGGGGGTCCGGGACAGGGTTTTTATAATTCACCCCTCCACTTT; CDR3aa: CASSQDGGPGQGFYNSPLHF
j_gene: TRBJ2-3; v_gene: TRBV7-2; d_gene: NA; abundance: NA; CDR3nt: TGTGCCAGCAGCTCGAAGACACAGGCCGCGGCTACGCAGTATTTT; CDR3aa: CASSSKTQAAATQYF
j_gene: TRBJ2-5; v_gene: TRBV27; d_gene: TRBD1; abundance: NA; CDR3nt: TGTGCCAGCAGCCTGACAGGGGCGGGCGAGACCCAGTACTTC; CDR3aa: CASSLTGAGETQYF
j_gene: TRBJ1-3; v_gene: TRBV5-5; d_gene: TRBD1; abundance: NA; CDR3nt: TGTGCCAGCAGCCTTGACAGGGGTCCTGGAAACACCATATATTTT; CDR3aa: CASSLDRGPGNTIYF
j_gene: TRBJ2-5; v_gene: TRBV12-5; d_gene: NA; abundance: NA; CDR3nt: TGTGCTAGTGGTCCCCCGGGGGAAGGGCAAGAGACCCAGTACTTC; CDR3aa: CASGPPGEGQETQYF
j_gene: TRBJ1-5; v_gene: TRBV2; d_gene: NA; abundance: NA; CDR3nt: TGTGCCAGCAGTGAAGCCCGGGCAGGGCAGCCCCAGCATTTT; CDR3aa: CASSEARAGQPQHF
j_gene: TRBJ1-2; v_gene: TRBV9; d_gene: NA; abundance: NA; CDR3nt: TGTGCCAGCAGCGTAGACCAGGCACGCTATGGCTACACCTTC; CDR3aa: CASSVDQARYGYTF
j_gene: TRBJ1-5; v_gene: TRBV19; d_gene: NA; abundance: NA; CDR3nt: TGTGCCAGCAAGGGGGTAGATCAGCCCCAGCATTTT; CDR3aa: CASKGVDQPQHF
j_gene: TRBJ1-3; v_gene: TRBV9; d_gene: NA; abundance: NA; CDR3nt: TGTGCCAGCAGCCTTCCCCCCGGGACTTTTAGCTCTGGAAACACCATATATTTT; CDR3aa: CASSLPPGTFSSGNTIYF
j_gene: TRBJ2-7; v_gene: TRBV10-3; d_gene: TRBD2; abundance: once; CDR3nt: TGTGCCATCAGGGGGGGACTAGCGGTTCCCTACGAGCAGTACTTC; CDR3aa: CAIRGGLAVPYEQYF
j_gene: TRBJ1-1; v_gene: TRBV10-2; d_gene: NA; abundance: NA; CDR3nt: TGCGCCAGCAGTGAGTCGGCAGGGCTGAACACTGAAGCTTTCTTT; CDR3aa: CASSESAGLNTEAFF
j_gene: TRBJ2-1; v_gene: TRBV4-2; d_gene: NA; abundance: many; CDR3nt: TGTGCCAGCAGCCAAGATGCCGCGAGCTCCTACAATGAGCAGTTCTTC; CDR3aa: CASSQDAASSYNEQFF
j_gene: TRBJ2-2; v_gene: TRBV6-5; d_gene: TRBD2; abundance: once; CDR3nt: TGTGCCAGCAGTTACGGGGGGGAAACCGGGGAGCTGTTTTTT; CDR3aa: CASSYGGETGELFF
j_gene: TRBJ2-5; v_gene: TRBV4-1; d_gene: TRBD2; abundance: NA; CDR3nt: TGCGCCAGCAGCCCTCGGGACTATCAAGAGACCCAGTACTTC; CDR3aa: CASSPRDYQETQYF
j_gene: TRBJ2-7; v_gene: TRBV30; d_gene: TRBD2; abundance: NA; CDR3nt: TGTGCCTTACGACTAGCGGAGGCCTACGAGCAGTACTTC; CDR3aa: CALRLAEAYEQYF
j_gene: TRBJ2-1; v_gene: TRBV7-3; d_gene: TRBD2; abundance: NA; CDR3nt: TGTGCCAGCAGCCCGATAGGACTAGCGGGGGGTCATGAGCAGTTCTTC; CDR3aa: CASSPIGLAGGHEQFF
j_gene: TRBJ2-7; v_gene: TRBV27; d_gene: NA; abundance: NA; CDR3nt: TGTGCCAGCAGTAATAGCGGCACAAGCTCCTACGAGCAGTACTTC; CDR3aa: CASSNSGTSSYEQYF
j_gene: TRBJ2-1; v_gene: TRBV19; d_gene: TRBD2; abundance: NA; CDR3nt: TGTGCCAGTAGTATCACTAGCGGGAGTTTCTCCTACAATGAGCAGTTCTTC; CDR3aa: CASSITSGSFSYNEQFF
j_gene: TRBJ2-1; v_gene: TRBV7-8; d_gene: NA; abundance: NA; CDR3nt: TGTGCCAGCAGCCTCGCCCGGGGGGCCTCCTACAATGAGCAGTTCTTC; CDR3aa: CASSLARGASYNEQFF
j_gene: TRBJ2-5; v_gene: TRBV5-1; d_gene: TRBD2; abundance: NA; CDR3nt: TGCGCCAGCAGGGCTAGCGGGGCCGGGGAGACCCAGTACTTC; CDR3aa: CASRASGAGETQYF
j_gene: TRBJ2-1; v_gene: TRBV7-3; d_gene: TRBD2; abundance: once; CDR3nt: TGTGCCAGCAGCCCGGGGGGGAGCTCCTACAATGAGCAGTTCTTC; CDR3aa: CASSPGGSSYNEQFF
j_gene: TRBJ2-1; v_gene: TRBV10-3; d_gene: TRBD2; abundance: once; CDR3nt: TGTGCCATCAGTGACCTGGGGGGGGGAGGTAAGGGTGGTGAGCAGTTCTTC; CDR3aa: CAISDLGGGGKGGEQFF
j_gene: TRBJ2-1; v_gene: TRBV9; d_gene: TRBD1; abundance: NA; CDR3nt: TGTGCCAGCAACAGGGGGACAGAAGCCTACAATGAGCAGTTCTTC; CDR3aa: CASNRGTEAYNEQFF
j_gene: TRBJ2-3; v_gene: TRBV7-8; d_gene: TRBD1; abundance: NA; CDR3nt: TGTGCCAGCAGCAGACCGACAGGGGCGAGCACAGATACGCAGTATTTT; CDR3aa: CASSRPTGASTDTQYF
j_gene: TRBJ1-1; v_gene: TRBV27; d_gene: NA; abundance: NA; CDR3nt: TGTGCCAGCAGTTCGTACACTGAAGCTTTCTTT; CDR3aa: CASSSYTEAFF
j_gene: TRBJ1-2; v_gene: TRBV9; d_gene: TRBD1; abundance: NA; CDR3nt: TGTGCCAGCAGCGTGGGACAGGGAATCCTCTATGGCTACACCTTC; CDR3aa: CASSVGQGILYGYTF
j_gene: TRBJ2-1; v_gene: TRBV6-4; d_gene: NA; abundance: NA; CDR3nt: TGTGCCAGCAGTCCCACTCCCTCCCATGAGCAGTTCTTC; CDR3aa: CASSPTPSHEQFF
j_gene: TRBJ2-1; v_gene: TRBV29-1; d_gene: TRBD2; abundance: NA; CDR3nt: TGCAGCGTTACTAGCGGTCCCTCCTACAATGAGCAGTTCTTC; CDR3aa: CSVTSGPSYNEQFF
j_gene: TRBJ2-2; v_gene: TRBV7-3; d_gene: NA; abundance: NA; CDR3nt: TGTGCCAGCAGTAAACAGGGCTCCGGGGAGCTGTTTTTT; CDR3aa: CASSKQGSGELFF
j_gene: TRBJ2-7; v_gene: TRBV29-1; d_gene: NA; abundance: few; CDR3nt: TGCAGCGTTGAGGTGCAGGACTACGAGCAGTACTTC; CDR3aa: CSVEVQDYEQYF
j_gene: TRBJ1-5; v_gene: TRBV5-4; d_gene: TRBD1; abundance: NA; CDR3nt: TGTGCCAGCAGCTCGGACAGGAGTAATCAGCCCCAGCATTTT; CDR3aa: CASSSDRSNQPQHF
j_gene: TRBJ2-7; v_gene: TRBV7-9; d_gene: TRBD1; abundance: NA; CDR3nt: TGTGCCAGCAGCTTTCGGGACAGGGCTTACGAGCAGTACTTC; CDR3aa: CASSFRDRAYEQYF
j_gene: TRBJ2-5; v_gene: TRBV4-3; d_gene: NA; abundance: NA; CDR3nt: TGCGCCAGCAGCCAAGGGAGGCAGGCTTTTAGAGAGACCCAGTACTTC; CDR3aa: CASSQGRQAFRETQYF
j_gene: TRBJ2-7; v_gene: TRBV6-4; d_gene: TRBD2; abundance: NA; CDR3nt: TGTGCCAGCAGGGGGGGGGAGCAGTACTTC; CDR3aa: CASRGGEQYF
j_gene: TRBJ2-7; v_gene: TRBV4-1; d_gene: TRBD1; abundance: NA; CDR3nt: TGCGCCAGCAGCCACGGGGGATGGACAGGGGGAAATAACTACGAGCAGTACTTC; CDR3aa: CASSHGGWTGGNNYEQYF
j_gene: TRBJ2-3; v_gene: TRBV2; d_gene: NA; abundance: NA; CDR3nt: TGTGCCAGCACCGATAGAACAGGTACGCAGTATTTT; CDR3aa: CASTDRTGTQYF
j_gene: TRBJ1-1; v_gene: TRBV19; d_gene: TRBD1; abundance: NA; CDR3nt: TGTGCCAGTAGTATTTGGACAGGGGACACTGAAGCTTTCTTT; CDR3aa: CASSIWTGDTEAFF
j_gene: TRBJ2-5; v_gene: TRBV28; d_gene: NA; abundance: NA; CDR3nt: TGTGCCAGCAGTAGTAGTGAAGAGACCCAGTACTTC; CDR3aa: CASSSSEETQYF
j_gene: TRBJ2-6; v_gene: TRBV5-1; d_gene: NA; abundance: NA; CDR3nt: TGCGCCAGCAGAACAGGGTTTGGGGCCAACGTCCTGACTTTC; CDR3aa: CASRTGFGANVLTF
j_gene: TRBJ2-1; v_gene: TRBV6-1; d_gene: NA; abundance: NA; CDR3nt: TGTGCCAGCAAGGGGTCCTACAATGAGCAGTTCTTC; CDR3aa: CASKGSYNEQFF
j_gene: TRBJ2-4; v_gene: TRBV11-2; d_gene: TRBD1; abundance: NA; CDR3nt: TGTGCCAGCAGCACAACGACAGGGAAAAACATTCAGTACTTC; CDR3aa: CASSTTTGKNIQYF
j_gene: TRBJ2-3; v_gene: TRBV2; d_gene: TRBD2; abundance: NA; CDR3nt: TGTGCCAGGGGACTAGCGGGGGACTTTAGCACAGATACGCAGTATTTT; CDR3aa: CARGLAGDFSTDTQYF
j_gene: TRBJ2-1; v_gene: TRBV2; d_gene: TRBD1; abundance: NA; CDR3nt: TGTGCCAGCAGTCAACAGGGGGCTGGGGCCAGTGAGCAGTTCTTC; CDR3aa: CASSQQGAGASEQFF
j_gene: TRBJ1-1; v_gene: TRBV27; d_gene: TRBD1; abundance: NA; CDR3nt: TGTGCCAGCAGCCCGGAGACAGGGGCCGTGAACACTGAAGCTTTCTTT; CDR3aa: CASSPETGAVNTEAFF
j_gene: TRBJ2-2; v_gene: TRBV9; d_gene: NA; abundance: NA; CDR3nt: TGTGCCAGCAGCCCAAGCAGGGGTCCCGGGGAGCTGTTTTTT; CDR3aa: CASSPSRGPGELFF
j_gene: TRBJ2-7; v_gene: TRBV13; d_gene: NA; abundance: once; CDR3nt: TGTGCCAGCAGCTTACAGGGACTGAGCTCCTACGAGCAGTACTTC; CDR3aa: CASSLQGLSSYEQYF
j_gene: TRBJ2-3; v_gene: TRBV4-1; d_gene: TRBD2; abundance: few; CDR3nt: TGCGCCAGCAGCCAGGGACTAGATCGTGATACGCAGTATTTT; CDR3aa: CASSQGLDRDTQYF
j_gene: TRBJ2-7; v_gene: TRBV19; d_gene: NA; abundance: NA; CDR3nt: TGTGCCAGTAGTATCACCCGGGCCTACGAGCAGTACTTC; CDR3aa: CASSITRAYEQYF
j_gene: TRBJ1-1; v_gene: TRBV9; d_gene: TRBD1; abundance: NA; CDR3nt: TGTGCCAGCAGCGTAGGGGGACAGCGCCACACTGAAGCTTTCTTT; CDR3aa: CASSVGGQRHTEAFF
j_gene: TRBJ2-7; v_gene: TRBV5-4; d_gene: TRBD2; abundance: NA; CDR3nt: TGTGCCAGCAGCGACACGACTAGCGGGAACACCTACGAGCAGTACTTC; CDR3aa: CASSDTTSGNTYEQYF
j_gene: TRBJ2-1; v_gene: TRBV27; d_gene: NA; abundance: NA; CDR3nt: TGTGCCAGCAGTTTGGGACTCAACAATGAGCAGTTCTTC; CDR3aa: CASSLGLNNEQFF
j_gene: TRBJ2-2; v_gene: TRBV4-2; d_gene: TRBD1; abundance: NA; CDR3nt: TGTGCCAGCAGCCAAGCTGGGGCGGACAGGGGGCTGGACGGGGAGCTGTTTTTT; CDR3aa: CASSQAGADRGLDGELFF